These T cell receptor beta chains were read from a single sample in a study of prognosis after radiotherapy for stage I lung cancer. TCRdb re-called the multiplex PCR reads through MiXCR, storing one row per CDR3 protein. Of 25,000 to 35,000 distinct CDR3 sequences in the sample, 40% to 55% were seen once. Material: PBMCs, obtained before or after stereotactic body radiation therapy (not recorded which). The receptor source for this set is a donor aged 50 or older with non-small cell lung cancer. Each CDR3 is given with its conserved first and last residue. The order of the fields is CDR3 protein, CDR3 DNA, D gene, J gene, V gene, clone size. The D gene is left open where the match is weak. The listing skips clone size in some rows; elsewhere it reads once, few, many or a size class.

CDR3 protein: CAWQTSGTGRVGNTEAFF
CDR3 DNA: TGTGCCTGGCAGACCTCCGGGACAGGGAGGGTCGGGAACACTGAAGCTTTCTTT
D gene: TRBD1
J gene: TRBJ1-1
V gene: TRBV30
clone size: many

CDR3 protein: CASSRGAIYTGELFF
CDR3 DNA: TGTGCCAGCAGCCGTGGGGCTATCTACACCGGGGAGCTGTTTTTT
D gene: NA
J gene: TRBJ2-2
V gene: TRBV7-9
clone size: many

CDR3 protein: CASLPHPGLRLNQPQHF
CDR3 DNA: TGTGCCAGCTTACCTCACCCGGGACTCAGGCTCAATCAGCCCCAGCATTTT
D gene: NA
J gene: TRBJ1-5
V gene: TRBV6-2/TRBV6-3
clone size: NA

CDR3 protein: CASSQEGSGRGNEQFF
CDR3 DNA: TGCGCCAGCAGCCAAGAGGGTAGCGGGAGGGGTAATGAGCAGTTCTTC
D gene: TRBD2
J gene: TRBJ2-1
V gene: TRBV4-1
clone size: many

CDR3 protein: CASSYSGLNTEAFF
CDR3 DNA: TGTGCCAGCAGTTATTCTGGGCTAAACACTGAAGCTTTCTTT
D gene: NA
J gene: TRBJ1-1
V gene: TRBV6-5
clone size: many

CDR3 protein: CVSIQQGMRDTQYF
CDR3 DNA: TGTGTCAGCATCCAACAGGGTATGAGAGATACGCAGTATTTT
D gene: NA
J gene: TRBJ2-3
V gene: TRBV7-3
clone size: NA

CDR3 protein: CASSLSSGHPYEQYF
CDR3 DNA: TGTGCCAGCAGCTTGTCCTCGGGCCATCCCTACGAGCAGTACTTC
D gene: NA
J gene: TRBJ2-7
V gene: TRBV5-6
clone size: NA

CDR3 protein: CASSSTVVGTRVGRQYF
CDR3 DNA: TGTGCCAGCAGTTCGACAGTGGTCGGGACTAGGGTGGGGCGGCAGTACTTC
D gene: TRBD2
J gene: TRBJ2-7
V gene: TRBV28
clone size: NA

CDR3 protein: CASSLGRGREVYNEQFF
CDR3 DNA: TGTGCCAGCAGCTTAGGCCGGGGACGGGAGGTGTACAATGAGCAGTTCTTC
D gene: TRBD2
J gene: TRBJ2-1
V gene: TRBV7-9
clone size: NA

CDR3 protein: CASSLAPTIGGGGEQFF
CDR3 DNA: TGTGCCAGCAGCTTAGCGCCTACTATCGGAGGGGGCGGTGAGCAGTTCTTC
D gene: NA
J gene: TRBJ2-1
V gene: TRBV7-2
clone size: NA

CDR3 protein: CASSFRQAIDTQYF
CDR3 DNA: TGTGCCAGCAGTTTTCGTCAGGCAATCGATACGCAGTATTTT
D gene: NA
J gene: TRBJ2-3
V gene: TRBV12-3/TRBV12-4
clone size: NA

CDR3 protein: CASSTLEAATNEKLFF
CDR3 DNA: TGTGCCAGTAGTACCTTAGAGGCAGCAACTAATGAAAAACTGTTTTTT
D gene: NA
J gene: TRBJ1-4
V gene: TRBV19
clone size: NA

CDR3 protein: CASSLGSGRLKDTQCF
CDR3 DNA: TGTGCCAGCAGCTTAGGGAGCGGGAGGTTGAAAGATACGCAGTGTTTT
D gene: TRBD2
J gene: TRBJ2-3
V gene: TRBV7-2
clone size: NA

CDR3 protein: CASSLGVHSSTDTQYF
CDR3 DNA: TGTGCCAGCAGCTTAGGGGTGCATTCTAGCACAGATACGCAGTATTTT
D gene: NA
J gene: TRBJ2-3
V gene: TRBV11-2
clone size: many

CDR3 protein: CASSEYLGRQEAQYF
CDR3 DNA: TGTGCCAGCAGTGAATACCTCGGGAGGCAGGAGGCCCAGTACTTC
D gene: TRBD2
J gene: TRBJ2-5
V gene: TRBV6-2/TRBV6-3
clone size: NA

CDR3 protein: CSAREGGDYGYTF
CDR3 DNA: TGCAGTGCCAGGGAGGGTGGGGACTATGGCTACACCTTC
D gene: NA
J gene: TRBJ1-2
V gene: TRBV20-1
clone size: NA

CDR3 protein: CASSLMVIGANEKLFF
CDR3 DNA: TGTGCCAGCAGCCTAATGGTTATAGGGGCGAATGAAAAACTGTTTTTT
D gene: NA
J gene: TRBJ1-4
V gene: TRBV11-2
clone size: many

CDR3 protein: CASSVLAGGVETKYF
CDR3 DNA: TGTGCCAGCAGTGTGCTAGCGGGAGGAGTGGAGACAAAGTACTTC
D gene: TRBD2
J gene: TRBJ2-5
V gene: TRBV2
clone size: NA